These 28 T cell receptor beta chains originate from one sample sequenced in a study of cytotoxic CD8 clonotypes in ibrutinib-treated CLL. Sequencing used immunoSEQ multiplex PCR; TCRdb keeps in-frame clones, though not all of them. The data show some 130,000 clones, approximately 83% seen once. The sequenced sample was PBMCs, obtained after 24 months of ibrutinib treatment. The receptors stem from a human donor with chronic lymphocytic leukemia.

The CDR3 DNA sequence: TGTGCCAGCAGCTTAGTTCGAGGCGGGGGAGGCTACACCTTC. It yields the protein CASSLVRGGGGYTF. The chain joins TRBV7-8 to TRBJ1-2, with a possible D match to TRBD1 (5 bases). Trimming took 1 base from V and 8 from J, leaving 14 bases between them. The CDR3 has 14 amino acids. Germline V gene data show CDR1 as SGHVS and CDR2 as FQNEAQ.

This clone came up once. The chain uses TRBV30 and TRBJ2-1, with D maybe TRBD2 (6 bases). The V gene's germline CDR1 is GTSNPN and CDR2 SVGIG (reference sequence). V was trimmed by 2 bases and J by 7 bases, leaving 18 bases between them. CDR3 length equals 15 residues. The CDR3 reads CAWSKEGHLSNEQFF. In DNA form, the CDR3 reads TGTGCCTGGAGTAAGGAGGGGCATCTGTCAAATGAGCAGTTCTTC.

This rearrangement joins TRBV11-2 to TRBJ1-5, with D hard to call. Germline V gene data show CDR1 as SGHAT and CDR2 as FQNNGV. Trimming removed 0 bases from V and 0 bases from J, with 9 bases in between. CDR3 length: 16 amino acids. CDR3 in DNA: TGTGCCAGCAGCTTAGACGGATCATATAGCAATCAGCCCCAGCATTTT. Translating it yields CASSLDGSYSNQPQHF.

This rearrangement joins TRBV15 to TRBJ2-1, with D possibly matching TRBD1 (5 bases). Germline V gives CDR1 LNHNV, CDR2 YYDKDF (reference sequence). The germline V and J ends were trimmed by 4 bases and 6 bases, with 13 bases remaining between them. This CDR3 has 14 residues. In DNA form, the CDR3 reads TGTGCCACCAGCAAACAGGTTGACAGCAATGAGCAGTTCTTC. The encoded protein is CATSKQVDSNEQFF.

The CDR3 is CASSSWDTDTDTQYF. The CDR3 DNA reads TGTGCCAGCAGTTCCTGGGACACCGACACAGATACGCAGTATTTT. The chain employs TRBV7-3 and TRBJ2-3; maybe TRBD1 (6 bases). CDR3 length: 15 residues. V dropped 6 bases and J dropped 2 bases, with 15 bases sitting between them. CDR1 is SGHTA, CDR2 FQGTGA, per germline.

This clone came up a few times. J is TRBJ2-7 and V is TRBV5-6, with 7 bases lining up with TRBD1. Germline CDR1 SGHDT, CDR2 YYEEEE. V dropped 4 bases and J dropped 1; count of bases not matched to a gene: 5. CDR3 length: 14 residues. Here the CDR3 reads CASSVWDSSYEQYF. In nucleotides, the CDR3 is TGTGCCAGCAGCGTATGGGACAGTTCCTACGAGCAGTACTTC.

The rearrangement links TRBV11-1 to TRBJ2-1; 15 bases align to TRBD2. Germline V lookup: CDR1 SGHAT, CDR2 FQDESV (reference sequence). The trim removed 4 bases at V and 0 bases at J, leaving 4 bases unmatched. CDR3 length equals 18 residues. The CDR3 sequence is CASSSRTSGRASYNEQFF. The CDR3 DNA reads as TGTGCCAGCAGCTCCAGGACTAGCGGGAGGGCCTCCTACAATGAGCAGTTCTTC.

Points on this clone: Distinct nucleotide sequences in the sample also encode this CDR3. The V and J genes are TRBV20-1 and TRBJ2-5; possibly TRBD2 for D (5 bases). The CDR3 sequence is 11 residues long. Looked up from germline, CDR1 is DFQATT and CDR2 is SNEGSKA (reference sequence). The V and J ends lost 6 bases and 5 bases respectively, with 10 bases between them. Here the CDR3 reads CSARTGETQYF. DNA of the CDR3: TGCAGTGCCCGGACTGGGGAGACCCAGTACTTC.

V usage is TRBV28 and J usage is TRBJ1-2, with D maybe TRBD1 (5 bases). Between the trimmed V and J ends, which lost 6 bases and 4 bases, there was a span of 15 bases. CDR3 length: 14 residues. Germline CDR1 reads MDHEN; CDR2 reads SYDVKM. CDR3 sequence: CASSLPDRAYGYTF. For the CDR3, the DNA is TGTGCCAGCAGCCTCCCCGACAGAGCCTATGGCTACACCTTC.

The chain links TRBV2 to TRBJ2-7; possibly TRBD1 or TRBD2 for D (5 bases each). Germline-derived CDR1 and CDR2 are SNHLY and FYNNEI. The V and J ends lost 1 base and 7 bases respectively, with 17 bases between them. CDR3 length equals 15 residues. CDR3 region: CASSEVGGTRGEQYF. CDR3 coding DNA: TGTGCCAGCAGTGAAGTGGGTGGGACCCGTGGGGAGCAGTACTTC.

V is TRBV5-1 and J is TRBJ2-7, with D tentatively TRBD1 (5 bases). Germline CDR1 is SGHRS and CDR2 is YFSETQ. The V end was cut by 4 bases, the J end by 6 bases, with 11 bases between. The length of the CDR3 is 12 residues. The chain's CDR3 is CASSPQGAEQYF. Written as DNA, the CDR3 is TGCGCCAGCAGCCCGCAGGGCGCCGAGCAGTACTTC.

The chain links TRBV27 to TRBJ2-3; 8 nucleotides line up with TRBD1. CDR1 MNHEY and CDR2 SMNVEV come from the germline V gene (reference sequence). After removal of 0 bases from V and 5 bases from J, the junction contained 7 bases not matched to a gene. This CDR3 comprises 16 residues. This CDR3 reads CASSLSLDRVKDTQYF. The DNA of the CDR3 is TGTGCCAGCAGTTTATCCCTGGACAGGGTAAAAGATACGCAGTATTTT.

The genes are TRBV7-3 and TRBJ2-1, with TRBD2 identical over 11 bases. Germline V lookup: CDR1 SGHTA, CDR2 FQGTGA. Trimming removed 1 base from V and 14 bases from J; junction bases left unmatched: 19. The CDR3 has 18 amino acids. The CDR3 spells CASSLSRLVAGGPSKEFF. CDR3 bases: TGTGCCAGCAGCTTAAGTCGGTTGGTAGCGGGAGGGCCGTCTAAGGAGTTCTTC. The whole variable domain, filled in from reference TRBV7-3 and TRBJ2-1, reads GAGVSQTPSNKVTEKGKYVELRCDPISGHTALYWYRQSLGQGPEFLIYFQGTGAADDSGLPNDRFFAVRPEGSVSTLKIQRTERGDSAVYLCASSLSRLVAGGPSKEFFGPGTRLTVL.

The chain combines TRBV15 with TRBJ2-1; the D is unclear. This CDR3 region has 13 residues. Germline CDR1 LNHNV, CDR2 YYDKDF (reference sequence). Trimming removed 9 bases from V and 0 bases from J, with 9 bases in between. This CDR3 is CATYSLSYNEQFF. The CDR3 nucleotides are TGTGCCACATACTCGCTCTCCTACAATGAGCAGTTCTTC.

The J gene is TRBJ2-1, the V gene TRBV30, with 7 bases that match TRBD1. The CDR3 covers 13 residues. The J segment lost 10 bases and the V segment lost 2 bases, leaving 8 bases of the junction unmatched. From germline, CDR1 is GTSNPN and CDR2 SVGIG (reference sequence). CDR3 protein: CAWSKPPGQEQFF. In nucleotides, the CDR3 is TGTGCCTGGAGTAAGCCTCCGGGACAGGAGCAGTTCTTC.

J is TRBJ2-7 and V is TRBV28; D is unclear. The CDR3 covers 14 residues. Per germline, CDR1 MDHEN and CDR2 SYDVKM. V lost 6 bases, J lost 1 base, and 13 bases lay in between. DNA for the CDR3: TGTGCCAGCAGCCCCCGACTGACATCCTACGAGCAGTACTTC. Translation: CASSPRLTSYEQYF. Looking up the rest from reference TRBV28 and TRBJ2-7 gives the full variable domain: DVKVTQSSRYLVKRTGEKVFLECVQDMDHENMFWYRQDPGLGLRLIYFSYDVKMKEKGDIPEGYSVSREKKERFSLILESASTNQTSMYLCASSPRLTSYEQYFGPGTRLTVT.

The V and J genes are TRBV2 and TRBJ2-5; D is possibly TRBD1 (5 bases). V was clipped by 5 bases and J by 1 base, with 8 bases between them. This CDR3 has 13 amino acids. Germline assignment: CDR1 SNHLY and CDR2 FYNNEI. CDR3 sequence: CASSSTVQETQYF. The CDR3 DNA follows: TGTGCCAGCAGTTCGACAGTCCAAGAGACCCAGTACTTC.

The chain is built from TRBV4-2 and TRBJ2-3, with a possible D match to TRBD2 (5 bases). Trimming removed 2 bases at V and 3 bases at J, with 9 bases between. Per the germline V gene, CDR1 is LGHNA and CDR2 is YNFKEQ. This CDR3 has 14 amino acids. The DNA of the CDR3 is TGTGCCAGCAGCCAAAGCGGCCAGACAGATACGCAGTATTTT. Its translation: CASSQSGQTDTQYF.

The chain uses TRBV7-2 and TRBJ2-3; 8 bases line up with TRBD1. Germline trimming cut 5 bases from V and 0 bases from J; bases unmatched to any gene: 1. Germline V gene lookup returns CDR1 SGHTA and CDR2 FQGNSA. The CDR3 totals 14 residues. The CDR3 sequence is CASSRDRSTDTQYF. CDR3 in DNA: TGTGCCAGCAGCAGGGACAGGAGCACAGATACGCAGTATTTT. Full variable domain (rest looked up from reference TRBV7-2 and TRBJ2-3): GAGVSQSPSNKVTEKGKDVELRCDPISGHTALYWYRQSLGQGLEFLIYFQGNSAPDKSGLPSDRFSAERTGGSVSTLTIQRTQQEDSAVYLCASSRDRSTDTQYFGPGTRLTVL.

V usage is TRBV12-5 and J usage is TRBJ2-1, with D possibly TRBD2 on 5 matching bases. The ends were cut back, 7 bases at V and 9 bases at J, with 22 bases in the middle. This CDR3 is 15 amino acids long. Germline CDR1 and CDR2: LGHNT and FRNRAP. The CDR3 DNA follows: TGTGCTAGTGTGGCGGGTAGCTCCCCGGGCTTTGAGCAGTTCTTC. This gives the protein CASVAGSSPGFEQFF.

CDR3 sequence: CASSPPWASGAGGEQFF. CDR3 DNA: TGTGCCAGCAGCCCTCCTTGGGCTAGCGGGGCCGGGGGTGAGCAGTTCTTC. The chain combines TRBV9 with TRBJ2-1, with 9 bases matching TRBD2. The J segment lost 9 bases and the V segment lost 4 bases, leaving 17 bases of the junction unmatched. CDR1 and CDR2 (germline): SGDLS, YYNGEE. The CDR3 runs 17 residues.

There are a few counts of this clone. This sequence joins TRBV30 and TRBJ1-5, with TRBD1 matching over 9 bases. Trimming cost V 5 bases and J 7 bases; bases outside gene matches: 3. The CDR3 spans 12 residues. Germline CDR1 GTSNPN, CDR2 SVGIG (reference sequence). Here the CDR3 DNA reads TGTGCCTGGGACAGGGGGAGACAGCCCCAGCATTTT. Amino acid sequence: CAWDRGRQPQHF.

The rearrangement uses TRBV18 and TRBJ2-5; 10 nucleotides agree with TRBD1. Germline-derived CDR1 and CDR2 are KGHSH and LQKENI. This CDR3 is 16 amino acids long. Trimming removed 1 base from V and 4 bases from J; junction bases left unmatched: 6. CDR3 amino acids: CASSPRQGAKLETQYF. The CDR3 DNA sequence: TGTGCCAGCTCACCACGACAGGGGGCGAAACTAGAGACCCAGTACTTC.

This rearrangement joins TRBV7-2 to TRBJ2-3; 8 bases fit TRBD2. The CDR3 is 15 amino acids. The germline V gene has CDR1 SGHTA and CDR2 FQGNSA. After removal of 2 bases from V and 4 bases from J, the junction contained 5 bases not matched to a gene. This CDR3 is CASSLFLAGSDTQYF. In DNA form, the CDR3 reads TGTGCCAGCAGCTTATTCCTAGCGGGTTCAGATACGCAGTATTTT.

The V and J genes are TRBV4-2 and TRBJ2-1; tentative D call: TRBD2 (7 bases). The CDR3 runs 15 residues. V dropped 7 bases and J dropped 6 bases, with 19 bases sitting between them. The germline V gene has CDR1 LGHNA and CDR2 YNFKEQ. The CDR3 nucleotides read TGTGCCAGCAATTTTGACGGGGGGCCGTCCAATGAGCAGTTCTTC. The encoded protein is CASNFDGGPSNEQFF.

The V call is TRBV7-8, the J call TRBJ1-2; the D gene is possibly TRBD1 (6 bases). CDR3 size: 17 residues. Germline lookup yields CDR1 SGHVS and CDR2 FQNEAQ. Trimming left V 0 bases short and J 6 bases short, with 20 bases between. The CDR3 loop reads CASSLAEGTSPRDGYTF. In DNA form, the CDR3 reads TGTGCCAGCAGCTTAGCAGAGGGGACATCCCCCCGTGATGGCTACACCTTC.

The CDR3 protein is CATRSPRAGRTDTQYF. CDR3 bases: TGTGCCACCAGGAGTCCTAGGGCGGGACGAACAGATACGCAGTATTTT. The chain recombines TRBV15 with TRBJ2-3; TRBD2 is a possible D gene (6 bases). Germline-derived CDR1 and CDR2 are LNHNV and YYDKDF (reference sequence). V was clipped by 6 bases and J by 3 bases, with 19 bases between them. The CDR3 loop spans 16 amino acids.

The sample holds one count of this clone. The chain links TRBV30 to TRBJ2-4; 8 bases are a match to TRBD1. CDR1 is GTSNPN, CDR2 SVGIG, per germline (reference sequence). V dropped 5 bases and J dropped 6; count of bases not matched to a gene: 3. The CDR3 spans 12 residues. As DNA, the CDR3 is TGTGCCTGGGGACAGGGCGCAAACATTCAGTACTTC. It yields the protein CAWGQGANIQYF.